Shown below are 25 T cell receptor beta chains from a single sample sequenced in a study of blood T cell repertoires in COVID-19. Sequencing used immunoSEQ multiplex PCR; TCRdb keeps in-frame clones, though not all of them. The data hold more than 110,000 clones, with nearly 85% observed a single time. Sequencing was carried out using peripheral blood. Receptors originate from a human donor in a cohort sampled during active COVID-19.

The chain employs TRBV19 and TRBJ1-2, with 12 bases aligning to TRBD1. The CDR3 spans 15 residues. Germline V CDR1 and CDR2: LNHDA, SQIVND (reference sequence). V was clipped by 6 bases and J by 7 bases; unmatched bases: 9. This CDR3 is CASSGWDRGQGGYTF. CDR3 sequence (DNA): TGTGCCAGTAGCGGCTGGGACAGGGGGCAGGGTGGCTACACCTTC.

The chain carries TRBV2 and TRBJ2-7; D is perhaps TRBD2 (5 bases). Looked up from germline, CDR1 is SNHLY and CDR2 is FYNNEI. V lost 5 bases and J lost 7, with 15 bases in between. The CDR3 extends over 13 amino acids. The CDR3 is CASSSNGIGEQYV. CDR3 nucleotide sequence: TGTGCCAGCAGTAGCAACGGGATAGGTGAGCAGTACGTC.

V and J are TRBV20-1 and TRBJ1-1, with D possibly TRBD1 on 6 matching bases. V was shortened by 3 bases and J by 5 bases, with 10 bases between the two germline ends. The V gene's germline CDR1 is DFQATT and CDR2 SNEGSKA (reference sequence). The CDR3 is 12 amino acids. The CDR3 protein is CSASLQGTEAFF. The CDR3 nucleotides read TGCAGTGCTAGTCTTCAGGGGACTGAAGCTTTCTTT.

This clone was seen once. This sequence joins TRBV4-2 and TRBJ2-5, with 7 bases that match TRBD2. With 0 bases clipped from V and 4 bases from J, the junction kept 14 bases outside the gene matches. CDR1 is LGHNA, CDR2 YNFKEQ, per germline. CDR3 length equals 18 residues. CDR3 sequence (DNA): TGTGCCAGCAGCCAAGACCCGGCTGGGGCGGGAGTAGGAGAGACCCAGTACTTC. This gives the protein CASSQDPAGAGVGETQYF.

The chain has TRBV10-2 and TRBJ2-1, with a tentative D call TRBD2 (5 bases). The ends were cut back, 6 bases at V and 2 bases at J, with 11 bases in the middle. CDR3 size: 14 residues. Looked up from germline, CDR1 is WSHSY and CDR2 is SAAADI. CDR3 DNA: TGCGCCAGCAGAAGCGGAGAGACCTACAATGAGCAGTTCTTC. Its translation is CASRSGETYNEQFF.

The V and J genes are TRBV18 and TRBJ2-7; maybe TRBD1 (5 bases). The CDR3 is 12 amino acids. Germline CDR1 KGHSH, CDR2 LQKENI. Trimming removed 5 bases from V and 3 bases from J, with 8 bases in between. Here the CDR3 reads CASSDQGYEQYV. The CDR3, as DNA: TGTGCCAGCTCAGACCAGGGCTACGAGCAGTACGTC.

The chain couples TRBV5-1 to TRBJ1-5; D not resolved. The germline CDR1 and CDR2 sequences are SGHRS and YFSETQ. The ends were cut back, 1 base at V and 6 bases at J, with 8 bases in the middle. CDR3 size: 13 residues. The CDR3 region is CASSLSAGQPQHF. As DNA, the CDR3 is TGCGCCAGCAGCTTGAGTGCAGGTCAGCCCCAGCATTTT.

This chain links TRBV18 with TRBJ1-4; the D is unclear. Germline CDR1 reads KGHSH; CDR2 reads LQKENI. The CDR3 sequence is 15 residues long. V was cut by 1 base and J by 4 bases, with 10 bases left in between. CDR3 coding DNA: TGTGCCAGCTCACCACGCAACAGCAATAATGAAAAACTGTTTTTT. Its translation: CASSPRNSNNEKLFF.

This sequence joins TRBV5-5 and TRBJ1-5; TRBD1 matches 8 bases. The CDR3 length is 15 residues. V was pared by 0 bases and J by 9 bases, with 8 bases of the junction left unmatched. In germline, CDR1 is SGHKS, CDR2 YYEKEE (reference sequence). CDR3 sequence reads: CASSLEGQEISPQHF. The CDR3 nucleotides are TGTGCCAGCAGCTTGGAGGGACAGGAAATCTCGCCCCAGCATTTT.

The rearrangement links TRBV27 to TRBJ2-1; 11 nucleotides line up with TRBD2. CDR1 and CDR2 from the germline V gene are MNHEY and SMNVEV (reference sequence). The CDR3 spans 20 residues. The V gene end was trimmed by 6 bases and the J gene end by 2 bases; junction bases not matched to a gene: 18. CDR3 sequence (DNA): TGTGCCAGCAGGCCTATGGGCATCGGGGGACTAGCGGAGGCCTACAATGAGCAGTTCTTC. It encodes CASRPMGIGGLAEAYNEQFF.

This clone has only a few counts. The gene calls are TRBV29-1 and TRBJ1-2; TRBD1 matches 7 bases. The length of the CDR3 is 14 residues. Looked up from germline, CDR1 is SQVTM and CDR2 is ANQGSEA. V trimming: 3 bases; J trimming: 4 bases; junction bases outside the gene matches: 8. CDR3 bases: TGCAGCGTTGACCGGACAGGCCTCGGCTATGGCTACACCTTC. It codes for CSVDRTGLGYGYTF.

This chain's CDR3 is CASSRGGAGELFF. As DNA, the CDR3 is TGTGCCAGCAGCCGAGGGGGGGCCGGGGAGCTGTTTTTT. This sequence joins TRBV28 and TRBJ2-2; D may be TRBD2 (7 bases). The CDR3 totals 13 residues. CDR1 MDHEN and CDR2 SYDVKM come from the germline V gene. Trimming took off 6 bases at V and 6 bases at J, with 11 bases between the two ends.

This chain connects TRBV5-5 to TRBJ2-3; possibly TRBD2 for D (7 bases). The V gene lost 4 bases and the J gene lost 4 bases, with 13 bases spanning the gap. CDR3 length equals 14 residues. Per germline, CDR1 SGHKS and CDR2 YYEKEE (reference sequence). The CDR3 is CASSRGGGADTQYF. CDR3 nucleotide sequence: TGTGCCAGCAGCCGTGGGGGGGGCGCAGATACGCAGTATTTT.

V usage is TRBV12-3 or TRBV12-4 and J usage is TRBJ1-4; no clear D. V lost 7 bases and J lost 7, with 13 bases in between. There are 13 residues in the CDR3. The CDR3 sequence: CASTTPPGEKLFF. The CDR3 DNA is TGTGCCAGCACCACTCCTCCGGGTGAAAAACTGTTTTTT.

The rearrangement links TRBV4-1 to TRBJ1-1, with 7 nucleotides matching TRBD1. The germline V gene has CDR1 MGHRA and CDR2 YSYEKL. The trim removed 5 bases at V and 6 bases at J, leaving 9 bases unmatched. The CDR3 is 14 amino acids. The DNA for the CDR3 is TGCGCCAGCAGCTTCGCCGACAGGGCCCCTGAAGCTTTCTTT. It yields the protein CASSFADRAPEAFF.

CDR3 coding DNA: TGTGCTAGTGGAAGACTAGCGGTGGCCACCGGGGAGCTGTTTTTT. Protein: CASGRLAVATGELFF. The chain uses TRBV12-5 and TRBJ2-2; 9 bases agree with TRBD2. Germline values: CDR1 LGHNT, CDR2 FRNRAP. The J segment lost 4 bases and the V segment lost 6 bases, leaving 6 bases of the junction unmatched. There are 15 residues in the CDR3.

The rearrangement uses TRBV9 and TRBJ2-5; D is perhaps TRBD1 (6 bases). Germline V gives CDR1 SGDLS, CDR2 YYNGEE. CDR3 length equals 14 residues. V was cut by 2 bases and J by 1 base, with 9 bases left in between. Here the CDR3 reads CASSVRDTQETQYF. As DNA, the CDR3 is TGTGCCAGCAGCGTCCGGGACACCCAAGAGACCCAGTACTTC.

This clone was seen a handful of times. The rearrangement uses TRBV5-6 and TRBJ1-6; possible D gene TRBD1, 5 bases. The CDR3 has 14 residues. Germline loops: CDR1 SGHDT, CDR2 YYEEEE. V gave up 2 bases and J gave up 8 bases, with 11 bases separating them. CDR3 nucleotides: TGTGCCAGCAGCTTACAGGCGGGGTATTCACCCCTCCACTTT. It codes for CASSLQAGYSPLHF.

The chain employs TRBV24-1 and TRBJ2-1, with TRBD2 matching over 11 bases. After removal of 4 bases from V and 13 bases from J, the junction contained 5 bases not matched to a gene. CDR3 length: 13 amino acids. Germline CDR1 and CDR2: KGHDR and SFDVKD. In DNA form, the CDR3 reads TGTGCCACCAGTGAACTGGGACTAGCGGTTCAGTTCTTC. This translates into CATSELGLAVQFF.

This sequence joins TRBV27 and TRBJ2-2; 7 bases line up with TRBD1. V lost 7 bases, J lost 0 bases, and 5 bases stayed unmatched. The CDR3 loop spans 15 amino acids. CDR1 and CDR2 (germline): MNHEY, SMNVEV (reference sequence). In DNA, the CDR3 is TGTGCCAGCACCCAGACAGGGCCGAACACCGGGGAGCTGTTTTTT. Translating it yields CASTQTGPNTGELFF.

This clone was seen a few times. The CDR3 DNA is TGCAGCGTTGAAGGTGAAGCGGACACTGAAGCTTTCTTT. Its protein is CSVEGEADTEAFF. The rearrangement joins TRBV29-1 to TRBJ1-1, with unresolved D. Germline V gene sequence: CDR1 SQVTM, CDR2 ANQGSEA. V shed 1 base and J shed 3 bases, with 9 bases lying between them. The CDR3 consists of 13 residues.

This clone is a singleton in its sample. CDR3 in DNA: TGTGCCACCAGCCGTAGACAAAATGAGCAGTTCTTC. This translates into CATSRRQNEQFF. The V call is TRBV15, the J call TRBJ2-1, with no clear D. Trimming shortened V by 5 bases and J by 7 bases, and 9 bases separated the two germline ends. The CDR3 has 12 residues. Germline lookup yields CDR1 LNHNV and CDR2 YYDKDF (reference sequence).

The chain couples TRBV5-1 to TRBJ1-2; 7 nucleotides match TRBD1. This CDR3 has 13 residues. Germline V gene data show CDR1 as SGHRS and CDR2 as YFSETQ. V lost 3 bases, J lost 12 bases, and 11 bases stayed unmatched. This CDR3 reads CASSSPPGQQNTF. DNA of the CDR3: TGCGCCAGCAGCTCACCGCCGGGACAGCAGAACACCTTC.

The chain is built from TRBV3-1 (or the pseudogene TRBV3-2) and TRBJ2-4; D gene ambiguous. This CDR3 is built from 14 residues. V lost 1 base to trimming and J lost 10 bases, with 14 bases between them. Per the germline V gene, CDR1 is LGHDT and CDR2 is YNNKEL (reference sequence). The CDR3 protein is CASSQVSPGGIQYF. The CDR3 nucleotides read TGTGCCAGCAGCCAAGTTTCCCCGGGTGGTATTCAGTACTTC.

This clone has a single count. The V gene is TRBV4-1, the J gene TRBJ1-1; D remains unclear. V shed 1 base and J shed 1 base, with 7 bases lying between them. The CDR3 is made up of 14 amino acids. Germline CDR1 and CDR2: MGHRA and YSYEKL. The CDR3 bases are TGCGCCAGCAGCCAAGGGCTTACGAACACTGAAGCTTTCTTT. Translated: CASSQGLTNTEAFF.